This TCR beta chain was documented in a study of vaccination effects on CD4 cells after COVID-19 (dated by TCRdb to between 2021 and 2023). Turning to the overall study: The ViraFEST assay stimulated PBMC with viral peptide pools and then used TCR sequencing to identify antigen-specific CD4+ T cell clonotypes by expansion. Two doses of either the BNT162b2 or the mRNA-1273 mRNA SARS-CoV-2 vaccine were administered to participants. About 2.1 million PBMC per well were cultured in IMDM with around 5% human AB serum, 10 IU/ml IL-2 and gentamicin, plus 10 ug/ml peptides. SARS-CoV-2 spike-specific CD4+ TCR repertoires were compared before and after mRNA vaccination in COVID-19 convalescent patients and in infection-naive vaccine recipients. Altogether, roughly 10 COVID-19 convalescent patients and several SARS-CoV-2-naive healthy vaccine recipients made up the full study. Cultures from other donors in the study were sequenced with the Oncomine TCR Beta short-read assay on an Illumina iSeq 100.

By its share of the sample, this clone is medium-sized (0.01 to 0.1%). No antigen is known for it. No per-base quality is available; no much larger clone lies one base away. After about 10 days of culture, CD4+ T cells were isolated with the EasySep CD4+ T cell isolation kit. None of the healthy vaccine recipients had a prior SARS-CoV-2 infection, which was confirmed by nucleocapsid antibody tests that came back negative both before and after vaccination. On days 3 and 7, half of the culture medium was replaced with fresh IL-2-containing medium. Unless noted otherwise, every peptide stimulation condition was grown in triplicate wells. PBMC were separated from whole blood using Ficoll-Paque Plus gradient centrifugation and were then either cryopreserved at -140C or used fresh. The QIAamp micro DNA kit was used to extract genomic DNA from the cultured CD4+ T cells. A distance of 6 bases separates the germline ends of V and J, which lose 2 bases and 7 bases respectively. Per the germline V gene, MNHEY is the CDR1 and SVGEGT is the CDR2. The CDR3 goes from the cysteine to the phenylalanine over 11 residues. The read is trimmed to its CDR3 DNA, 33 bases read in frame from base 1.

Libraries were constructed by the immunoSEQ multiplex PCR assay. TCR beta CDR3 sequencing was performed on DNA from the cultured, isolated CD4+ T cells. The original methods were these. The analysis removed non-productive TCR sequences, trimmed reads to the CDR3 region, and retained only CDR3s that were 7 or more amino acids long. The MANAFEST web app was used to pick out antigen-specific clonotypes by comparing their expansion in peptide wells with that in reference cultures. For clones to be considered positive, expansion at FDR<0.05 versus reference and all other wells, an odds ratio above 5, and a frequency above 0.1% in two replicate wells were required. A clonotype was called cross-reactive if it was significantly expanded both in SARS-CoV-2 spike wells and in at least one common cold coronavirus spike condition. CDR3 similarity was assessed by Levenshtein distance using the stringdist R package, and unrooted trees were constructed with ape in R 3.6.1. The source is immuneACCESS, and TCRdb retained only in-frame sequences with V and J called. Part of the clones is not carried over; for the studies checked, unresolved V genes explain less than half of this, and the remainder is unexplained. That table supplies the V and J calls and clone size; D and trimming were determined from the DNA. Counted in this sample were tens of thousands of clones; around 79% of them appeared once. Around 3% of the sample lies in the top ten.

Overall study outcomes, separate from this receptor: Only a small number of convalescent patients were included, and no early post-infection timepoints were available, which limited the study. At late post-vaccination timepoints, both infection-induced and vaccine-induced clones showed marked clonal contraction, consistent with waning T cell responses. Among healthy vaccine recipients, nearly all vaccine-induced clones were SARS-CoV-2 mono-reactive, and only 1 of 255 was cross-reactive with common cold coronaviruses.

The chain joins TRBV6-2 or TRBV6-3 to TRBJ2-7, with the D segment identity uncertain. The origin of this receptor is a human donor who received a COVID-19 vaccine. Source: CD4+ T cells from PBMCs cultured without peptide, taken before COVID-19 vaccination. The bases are TGTGCCAGCAGTTACAGGAGTGAGCAGTACTTC. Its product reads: CASSYRSEQYF.